What follows describes a single T cell receptor (beta chain). The sample comes from a study of blood T cell repertoires in COVID-19. Study at large: Specimens from acute and convalescent COVID-19 originated in the United States, Italy and Spain.

Original methodology: Amplifying reference gene primers gave estimates of nucleated cell counts. The method was immunoSEQ multiplex PCR; TCRdb's version includes in-frame clones alone and lacks a portion of them. The V and J calls and clone size come from that table; D and trimming were worked out from the DNA. The profile shows roughly 570,000 clones, 70% to 90% of them singletons. CDR1 and CDR2 (germline): SGHNT, YYREEE (reference sequence). Between the trimmed V and J ends, which lost 3 bases and 2 bases, there was a span of 15 bases. This CDR3 spans 15 amino acids. What was sequenced was peripheral blood. This clonotype was obtained from a woman aged 45-60 years with COVID-19, enrolled during active disease. The J gene is TRBJ2-7, the V gene TRBV5-4; D is perhaps TRBD1 (5 bases). CDR3 coding DNA: TGTGCCAGCAGCTCCCCCTCGGTAGGGGCCTACGAGCAGTACTTC. Its translation: CASSSPSVGAYEQYF.